This T cell receptor (beta chain) was identified in a study of shared clonotypes between healthy human individuals. Study at large: Sampling drew on donors who were a couple of women and three men aged 18 to 49.

Methods used by the authors: Junction-only immunoSEQ sequences carried no quality scores, so filtering differed. The table came from immunoSEQ multiplex PCR; TCRdb's copy has only in-frame clones and leaves some out. For V, J and clone size, that table is used; D and trimming come from the DNA. There are under 2.5 million clones in the sample; around 92% occur only once, and around 0.38% lies in the top ten. CDR3 length equals 13 residues. Trimming at V came to 2 bases and at J to 6 bases, leaving 0 bases not matched to a gene. Germline V gene data show CDR1 as LGHNT and CDR2 as FRNRAP. Comments on this clone: Other nucleotide sequences from this sample produce the same CDR3.

The sequenced sample was naive CD4+ T cells from PBMCs. The subset denotes: CD45RA+ positively selected. The sequence derives from a man between 18 and 29 years old in good health. Some clones in this sample may be carry-over from other donors' samples. This chain links TRBV12-5 with TRBJ2-3, with 9 bases lining up with TRBD1. CDR3 loop: CASGLTGGDTQYF. DNA of the CDR3: TGTGCTAGTGGTTTGACAGGGGGCGATACGCAGTATTTT.